This TCR beta chain was identified in a study of blood T cell repertoires in COVID-19. With 5 bases removed from V and 0 bases from J, the gap between germline ends came to 13 bases. The germline gives CDR1 MDHEN, CDR2 SYDVKM. The CDR3 extends over 15 amino acids. Using immunoSEQ multiplex PCR, the repertoire was profiled, and TCRdb retains in-frame clones only, with some absent. The sample consists of some 220,000 clones, more than 70% of them appearing once. The genes are TRBV28 and TRBJ1-1, with D tentatively TRBD1 (5 bases). Sequencing used peripheral blood. The clonotype comes from a human donor in a cohort sampled during active COVID-19. This CDR3 reads CASSNWGGMNTEAFF. Here the CDR3 DNA reads TGTGCCAGCAGTAACTGGGGGGGGATGAACACTGAAGCTTTCTTT.